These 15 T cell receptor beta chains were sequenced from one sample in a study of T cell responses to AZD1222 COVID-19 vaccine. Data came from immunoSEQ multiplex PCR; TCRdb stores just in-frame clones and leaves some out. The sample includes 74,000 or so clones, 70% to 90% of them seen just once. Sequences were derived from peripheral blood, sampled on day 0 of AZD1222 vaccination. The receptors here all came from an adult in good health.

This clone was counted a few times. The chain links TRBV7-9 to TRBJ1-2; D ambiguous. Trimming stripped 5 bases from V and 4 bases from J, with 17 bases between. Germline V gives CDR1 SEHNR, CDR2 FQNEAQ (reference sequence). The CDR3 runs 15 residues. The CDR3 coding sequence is TGTGCCAGCAGCCCGAGTGACCCCGGCTTCTATGGCTACACCTTC. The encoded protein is CASSPSDPGFYGYTF.

The CDR3 protein is CASSLVSGSGELFF. CDR3 DNA sequence: TGTGCCAGCAGCTTAGTTTCGGGGAGCGGGGAGCTGTTTTTT. V usage is TRBV7-2 and J usage is TRBJ2-2, with D possibly TRBD2 on 5 matching bases. CDR3 size: 14 residues. Looked up from germline, CDR1 is SGHTA and CDR2 is FQGNSA. The V gene lost 1 base and the J gene lost 7 bases, with 10 bases spanning the gap.

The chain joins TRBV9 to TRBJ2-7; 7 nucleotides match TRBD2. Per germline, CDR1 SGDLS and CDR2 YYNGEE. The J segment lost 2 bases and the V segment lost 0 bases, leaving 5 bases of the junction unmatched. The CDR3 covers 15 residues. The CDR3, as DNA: TGTGCCAGCAGCGTAGGGGGAGGGGTGGCCTACGAGCAGTACTTC. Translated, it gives CASSVGGGVAYEQYF.

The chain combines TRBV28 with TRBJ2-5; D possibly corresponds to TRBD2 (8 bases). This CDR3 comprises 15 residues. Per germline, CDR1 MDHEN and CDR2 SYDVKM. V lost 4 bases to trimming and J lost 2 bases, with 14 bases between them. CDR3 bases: TGTGCCAGCAGTTCGGGGGGGACAGTACAAGAGACCCAGTACTTC. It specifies CASSSGGTVQETQYF.

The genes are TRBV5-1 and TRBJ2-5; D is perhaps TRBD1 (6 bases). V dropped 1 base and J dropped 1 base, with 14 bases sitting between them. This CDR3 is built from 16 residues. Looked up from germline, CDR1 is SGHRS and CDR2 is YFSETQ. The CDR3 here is CASSLIPGALQETQYF. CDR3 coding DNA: TGCGCCAGCAGCTTGATCCCAGGGGCCCTCCAAGAGACCCAGTACTTC.

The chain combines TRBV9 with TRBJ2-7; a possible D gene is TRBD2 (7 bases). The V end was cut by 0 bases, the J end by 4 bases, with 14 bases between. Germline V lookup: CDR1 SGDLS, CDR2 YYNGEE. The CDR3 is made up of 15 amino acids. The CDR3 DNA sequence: TGTGCCAGCAGCGTAGTACCCGGGGGGCAATACGAGCAGTACTTC. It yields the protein CASSVVPGGQYEQYF.

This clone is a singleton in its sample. The CDR3 spells CASSQTPTVQVKTYGYTF. The CDR3 bases are TGCGCCAGCAGCCAGACACCCACGGTCCAGGTGAAAACCTATGGCTACACCTTC. The chain joins TRBV4-1 to TRBJ1-2; D gene ambiguous. The CDR3 is made up of 18 amino acids. Germline lookup yields CDR1 MGHRA and CDR2 YSYEKL. V was shortened by 3 bases and J by 4 bases, with 24 bases between the two germline ends.

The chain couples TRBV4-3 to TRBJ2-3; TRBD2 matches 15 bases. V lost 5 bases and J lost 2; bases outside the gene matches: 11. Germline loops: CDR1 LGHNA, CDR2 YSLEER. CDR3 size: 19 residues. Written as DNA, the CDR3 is TGCGCCAGCAGCTCGGGACTAGCGGGGGGCCGAGGGGCCACAGATACGCAGTATTTT. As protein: CASSSGLAGGRGATDTQYF.

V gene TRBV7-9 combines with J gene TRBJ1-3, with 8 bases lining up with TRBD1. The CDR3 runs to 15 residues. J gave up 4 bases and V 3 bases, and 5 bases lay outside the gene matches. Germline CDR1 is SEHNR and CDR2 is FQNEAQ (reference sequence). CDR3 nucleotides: TGTGCCAGCAGCTTTGAACAGGGGGGAGGAAACACCATATATTTT. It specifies CASSFEQGGGNTIYF.

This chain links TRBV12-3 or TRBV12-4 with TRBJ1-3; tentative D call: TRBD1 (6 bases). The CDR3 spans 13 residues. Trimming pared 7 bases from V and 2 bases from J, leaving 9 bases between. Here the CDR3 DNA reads TGTGCCAGCACCGGACAGACTGGAAACACCATATATTTT. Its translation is CASTGQTGNTIYF.

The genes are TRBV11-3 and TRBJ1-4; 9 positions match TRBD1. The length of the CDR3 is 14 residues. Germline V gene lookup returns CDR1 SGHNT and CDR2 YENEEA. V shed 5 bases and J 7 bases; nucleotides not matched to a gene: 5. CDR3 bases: TGTGCCAGCAGCGGCCGGGACAGGGTTGAAAAACTGTTTTTT. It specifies CASSGRDRVEKLFF.

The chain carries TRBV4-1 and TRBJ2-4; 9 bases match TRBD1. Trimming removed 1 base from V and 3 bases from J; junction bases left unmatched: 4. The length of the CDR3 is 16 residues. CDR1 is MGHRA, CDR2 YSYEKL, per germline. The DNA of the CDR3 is TGCGCCAGCAGCCAAGGACAGGGGGGGAGCAAAAACATTCAGTACTTC. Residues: CASSQGQGGSKNIQYF.

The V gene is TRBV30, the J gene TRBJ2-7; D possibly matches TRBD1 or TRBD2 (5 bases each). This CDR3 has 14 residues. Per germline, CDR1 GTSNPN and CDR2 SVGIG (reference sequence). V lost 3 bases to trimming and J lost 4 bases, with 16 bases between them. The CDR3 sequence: CAWSFRDHGYEQYF. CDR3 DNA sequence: TGTGCCTGGAGCTTCAGGGACCATGGGTACGAGCAGTACTTC.

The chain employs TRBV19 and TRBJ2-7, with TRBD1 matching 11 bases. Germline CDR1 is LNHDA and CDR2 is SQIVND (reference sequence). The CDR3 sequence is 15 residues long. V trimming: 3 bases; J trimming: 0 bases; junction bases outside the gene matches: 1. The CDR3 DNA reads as TGTGCCAGTAGTATTGGACAGGGGGCCTCCTACGAGCAGTACTTC. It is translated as CASSIGQGASYEQYF.

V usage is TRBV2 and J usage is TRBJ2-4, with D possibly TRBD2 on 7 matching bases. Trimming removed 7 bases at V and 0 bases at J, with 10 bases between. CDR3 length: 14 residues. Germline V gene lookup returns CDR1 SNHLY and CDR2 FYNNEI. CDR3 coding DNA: TGTGCCAGCAAGGGGGGGGTAGCCAAAAACATTCAGTACTTC. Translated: CASKGGVAKNIQYF.